Each of the 10 T cell receptor beta chains below was sequenced from the same sample in a study of T cell responses to AZD1222 COVID-19 vaccine. Some clones are missing from TCRdb's copy, which holds only in-frame ones; the method was immunoSEQ multiplex PCR. The data hold over 30,000 clones, with 88% observed a single time. This material consisted of peripheral blood, taken 28 days after the second dose of the MenACWY control vaccine. The source is an adult who received the MenACWY meningococcal vaccine as a control.

The gene calls are TRBV2 and TRBJ2-1, with 9 bases fitting TRBD2. The CDR3 is 13 amino acids. The ends lost 3 bases at V and 12 bases at J; junction bases unmatched: 6. Germline V gene lookup returns CDR1 SNHLY and CDR2 FYNNEI. CDR3 in DNA: TGTGCCAGCAGTGATCGGCTAGCGGGATGGCAGTTCTTC. Protein product: CASSDRLAGWQFF.

The chain carries TRBV7-6 and TRBJ1-5; no firm D call. The germline gives CDR1 SGHVS, CDR2 FNYEAQ. Trimming stripped 5 bases from V and 4 bases from J, with 12 bases between. This CDR3 region has 14 residues. This CDR3 is CASSHSGGNQPQHF. CDR3 in DNA: TGTGCCAGCAGCCATTCGGGCGGAAATCAGCCCCAGCATTTT.

The rearrangement links TRBV7-9 to TRBJ2-1, with D perhaps being TRBD1 or TRBD2 (5 bases each). The CDR3 is 14 residues long. Germline CDR1 SEHNR, CDR2 FQNEAQ (reference sequence). Trimming removed 5 bases from V and 10 bases from J, with 18 bases in between. The CDR3 reads CASSLRVGANEQFF. CDR3 nucleotides: TGTGCCAGCAGCCTCAGGGTCGGGGCCAACGAGCAGTTCTTC. The full variable domain, its missing parts supplied by reference TRBV7-9 and TRBJ2-1, is DTGVSQNPRHKITKRGQNVTFRCDPISEHNRLYWYRQTLGQGPEFLTYFQNEAQLEKSRLLSDRFSAERPKGSFSTLEIQRTEQGDSAMYLCASSLRVGANEQFFGPGTRLTVL.

Only one count was recorded for this clone. The genes are TRBV28 and TRBJ2-5; D might be TRBD1 (6 bases). CDR1 MDHEN and CDR2 SYDVKM come from the germline V gene. There are 13 residues in the CDR3. Between the trimmed V and J ends, which lost 7 bases and 5 bases, there was a span of 14 bases. CDR3 coding DNA: TGTGCCAGCAATAAACAGGGTTTGGAGACCCAGTACTTC. Protein: CASNKQGLETQYF.

J is TRBJ2-3 and V is TRBV5-1; maybe TRBD2 (6 bases). V gave up 5 bases and J gave up 1 base, with 17 bases separating them. This CDR3 is built from 16 residues. Germline V gene data show CDR1 as SGHRS and CDR2 as YFSETQ. The CDR3 sequence is CASSPPRGSGTDTQYF. The CDR3 DNA reads as TGCGCCAGCAGTCCTCCCCGGGGGAGTGGCACAGATACGCAGTATTTT.

The chain links TRBV6-5 to TRBJ2-7, with 8 bases lining up with TRBD1. The CDR3 loop spans 15 amino acids. The germline CDR1 and CDR2 sequences are MNHEY and SVGAGI. V dropped 4 bases and J dropped 10; count of bases not matched to a gene: 15. This CDR3 reads CASSLPGQEALKQYF. DNA of the CDR3: TGTGCCAGCAGTTTACCGGGACAGGAGGCTTTGAAACAGTACTTC.

V usage is TRBV27 and J usage is TRBJ1-3; tentative D call: TRBD1 (6 bases). From germline, CDR1 is MNHEY and CDR2 SMNVEV (reference sequence). The CDR3 contains 13 residues. The DNA for the CDR3 is TGTGTGACAAGGGGGGAGTCTGGAAACACCATATATTTT. It is translated as CVTRGESGNTIYF.

Regarding this clone: One end of the junction varies from germline; a read error may be responsible. The chain couples TRBV28 to TRBJ1-5, with a possible D match to TRBD1 (5 bases). The CDR3 sequence is 16 residues long. CDR1 is MDHEN, CDR2 SYDVKM, per germline. CDR3 loop: CASSLRGWGSDQPQHF. Here the CDR3 DNA reads TGTGCCAGCAGTTTACGGGGGTGGGGTAGCGATCAGCCCCAGCATTTT.

CDR3 protein: CASSLGQGTTDTQYF. The CDR3 DNA sequence: TGTGCCAGCAGTTTAGGGCAAGGGACCACAGATACGCAGTATTTT. V gene TRBV28 combines with J gene TRBJ2-3; D tentatively fits TRBD1 or TRBD2 (5 bases each). V was trimmed by 2 bases and J by 2 bases, leaving 11 bases between them. The CDR3 spans 15 residues. The germline CDR1 and CDR2 sequences are MDHEN and SYDVKM.

The chain links TRBV29-1 to TRBJ2-3, with TRBD2 identical over 11 bases. CDR3 length: 15 amino acids. Per the germline V gene, CDR1 is SQVTM and CDR2 is ANQGSEA. Trimming at V came to 6 bases and at J to 0 bases, leaving 5 bases not matched to a gene. The CDR3 DNA is TGCAGCGTCCGGACTAGCGGGTTTAGCACAGATACGCAGTATTTT. This gives the protein CSVRTSGFSTDTQYF.